This is a list of T cell receptor beta chains from one sample in a study of beta chain features in type 1 diabetes. Method: immunoSEQ multiplex PCR; TCRdb's copy keeps in-frame clones and lacks some. The table shows some 240,000 clones, with approximately 16% occurring only once. The sequenced material came from naive CD4+ T cells from blood. All receptors derive from a man aged 25-45 years with type 1 diabetes. CDR3s leave out the opening cysteine and the closing phenylalanine or tryptophan.

j_call: TRBJ1-1
v_call: TRBV4-2
cdr3_aa: ASSQVLWVMNTEAF

j_call: TRBJ2-1
v_call: TRBV7-2
cdr3_aa: ASSLLHGSGRAATNEQF

j_call: TRBJ2-3
v_call: TRBV7-2
cdr3_aa: ASSLEGTDTQY

j_call: TRBJ2-5
v_call: TRBV7-2
cdr3_aa: ASSLGGTGDFGETQY

j_call: TRBJ2-1
v_call: TRBV29-1
cdr3_aa: SALGTGIEQF

j_call: TRBJ2-5
v_call: TRBV5-1
cdr3_aa: ASSPEKTQY

j_call: TRBJ1-1
v_call: TRBV29-1
cdr3_aa: SWGQGKTEAF

j_call: TRBJ2-7
v_call: TRBV29-1
cdr3_aa: SVRAGSYEQY

j_call: TRBJ2-2
v_call: TRBV2
cdr3_aa: ASSRGTRTGELF

j_call: TRBJ2-7
v_call: TRBV29-1
cdr3_aa: SVELRGRPSYEQY

j_call: TRBJ2-5
v_call: TRBV4-1
cdr3_aa: ASSAGSLETQY

j_call: TRBJ2-4
v_call: TRBV10-3
cdr3_aa: AISESQGLQNIQY

j_call: TRBJ1-1
v_call: TRBV29-1
cdr3_aa: SVSSQVNTEAF

j_call: TRBJ2-5
v_call: TRBV18
cdr3_aa: ASSPGQRGETQY

j_call: TRBJ1-1
v_call: TRBV30
cdr3_aa: AWSRTNTEAF

j_call: TRBJ2-7
v_call: TRBV2
cdr3_aa: ASASGSYEQY

j_call: TRBJ2-3
v_call: TRBV5-4
cdr3_aa: ASSYDTDTQY

j_call: TRBJ2-3
v_call: TRBV4-2
cdr3_aa: ASSKEAGDTQY

j_call: TRBJ2-2
v_call: TRBV7-9
cdr3_aa: ASSSRLGDGELF

j_call: TRBJ2-1
v_call: TRBV5-1
cdr3_aa: ASSLSLVTYNEQF

j_call: TRBJ1-2
v_call: TRBV4-2
cdr3_aa: ASSQDGTGANYGYT

j_call: TRBJ2-1
v_call: TRBV28
cdr3_aa: ATWGQGAGEQF

j_call: TRBJ2-7
v_call: TRBV9
cdr3_aa: ASSVESGSYEQY

j_call: TRBJ2-6
v_call: TRBV6-6
cdr3_aa: ASSPSIAGANVLT

j_call: TRBJ1-2
v_call: TRBV6-6
cdr3_aa: ASSYDRGSYT

j_call: TRBJ2-7
v_call: TRBV9
cdr3_aa: ASSVGGRGRYEQY

j_call: TRBJ1-2
v_call: TRBV30
cdr3_aa: AWTLGGASYGYT

j_call: TRBJ2-1
v_call: TRBV4-1
cdr3_aa: ASSQDWGEQF

j_call: TRBJ2-3
v_call: TRBV9
cdr3_aa: ASSVGTTDTQY

j_call: TRBJ1-1
v_call: TRBV4-1
cdr3_aa: ASKTGTVNTEAF

j_call: TRBJ2-4
v_call: TRBV2
cdr3_aa: ASSIGDKNIQY

j_call: TRBJ2-2
v_call: TRBV2
cdr3_aa: ASSGTGNTGELF

j_call: TRBJ2-5
v_call: TRBV30
cdr3_aa: AWSLQGRTQY

j_call: TRBJ2-4
v_call: TRBV7-9
cdr3_aa: ASSSTHGDIQY

j_call: TRBJ2-5
v_call: TRBV7-9
cdr3_aa: ASSLLRATRETQY

j_call: TRBJ1-3
v_call: TRBV29-1
cdr3_aa: SVQGRLSGNTIY

j_call: TRBJ2-1
v_call: TRBV11-2
cdr3_aa: ASSLKSGARQNNEQF

j_call: TRBJ2-3
v_call: TRBV5-1
cdr3_aa: ASSLALSGRTDTQY

j_call: TRBJ2-1
v_call: TRBV5-1
cdr3_aa: ASSLDRGNEQF

j_call: TRBJ2-7
v_call: TRBV28
cdr3_aa: ASRQPSGNSYEQY

j_call: TRBJ2-4
v_call: TRBV7-2
cdr3_aa: ASSLARGSIQY

j_call: TRBJ2-5
v_call: TRBV7-9
cdr3_aa: ASSRYAGVQETQY

j_call: TRBJ2-1
v_call: TRBV7-7
cdr3_aa: ASSLGEGRYNEQF

j_call: TRBJ1-5
v_call: TRBV30
cdr3_aa: AWSVGDRGNQPQH

j_call: TRBJ1-1
v_call: TRBV11-2
cdr3_aa: ASSSRLTEAF

j_call: TRBJ2-1
v_call: TRBV28
cdr3_aa: ASSPPSNEQF

j_call: TRBJ2-3
v_call: TRBV7-6
cdr3_aa: ASSKGAGGRTDTQY

j_call: TRBJ2-1
v_call: TRBV11-2
cdr3_aa: ASSPLSGTSERKQF

j_call: TRBJ2-3
v_call: TRBV7-9
cdr3_aa: ASSPKGSSSTDTQY

j_call: TRBJ2-3
v_call: TRBV25-1
cdr3_aa: ASSELPTSTDTQY

j_call: TRBJ1-1
v_call: TRBV30
cdr3_aa: AWSGAGQGIFAEAF

j_call: TRBJ2-2
v_call: TRBV7-9
cdr3_aa: ASSLVAGEPGELF

j_call: TRBJ1-4
v_call: TRBV7-2
cdr3_aa: ASSLVQRKGEKLF

j_call: TRBJ2-1
v_call: TRBV7-9
cdr3_aa: ASSIPATGTNEQF